This is a list of T cell receptor beta chains from one sample in a study of blood T cell repertoires in COVID-19. The table came from immunoSEQ multiplex PCR; TCRdb's copy has only in-frame clones and leaves some out. The sample lists roughly 200,000 clones, approximately 89% occurring once. Sequencing was done on a sample of PBMCs or T cells enriched from blood (not recorded which). The receptor source for this set is a man aged 40-49 years who had recovered from COVID-19. Both conserved end residues are trimmed from each CDR3. A D gene is named only where the DNA matches it firmly.

v_call d_call cdr3_length cdr3_aa
TRBV13 . 10 ASKITGGELF
TRBV2 . 12 ASSVTGTGTEAF
TRBV4-1 . 13 ASSQGMTENYGYT
TRBV27 . 9 ASSLGRTQF
TRBV28 . 11 ASSRHQDTEAF
TRBV30 . 13 AWSVLTGMAYGYT
TRBV7-9 . 16 ASSSAGVGNVANYGYT
TRBV7-9 . 13 ASSPLRPEAYGYT
TRBV9 . 15 ASSVEVNGRVTDTQY
TRBV18 . 12 ASSPDPGITEAF
TRBV10-3 TRBD1 14 AISLGQGRSTDTQY
TRBV29-1 TRBD1 10 SVGGQIPGYT
TRBV11-1 . 11 ASSLVQTYEQY
TRBV7-2 TRBD1 13 ASSLDGTDSQPQH
TRBV11-3 . 16 ASSLVDRQLGYSAEAF
TRBV19 . 13 ASSIGWISDYGYT
TRBV28 TRBD2 13 ASNSGRAGGNEQF
TRBV15 TRBD1 11 ATSRQGTYEQY
TRBV30 TRBD1 12 AWSGGQGEEKLF
TRBV15 . 11 ATSRGQDTEAF
TRBV10-3 . 16 AISESGRGPEIFNEQF
TRBV7-2 TRBD1 12 ASSVEDRYYGYT
TRBV6-5 TRBD1 12 ASSYTGGNSPLH
TRBV5-1 TRBD1 14 ASSSLGDRVNEKLF
TRBV2 TRBD1 12 ASKRDSLNEKLF
TRBV29-1 TRBD1 10 SVAPGGTEAF
TRBV29-1 . 12 SVEVRDSNQPQH
TRBV11-3 . 13 ASSLGLRGDTEAF
TRBV6-5 . 10 ASSSGVYGYT
TRBV5-1 . 14 ASSPGTWGLTGELF
TRBV29-1 . 12 SVDQGGNQGRQY
TRBV27 TRBD2 15 ASSSVGNSGRVDTQY